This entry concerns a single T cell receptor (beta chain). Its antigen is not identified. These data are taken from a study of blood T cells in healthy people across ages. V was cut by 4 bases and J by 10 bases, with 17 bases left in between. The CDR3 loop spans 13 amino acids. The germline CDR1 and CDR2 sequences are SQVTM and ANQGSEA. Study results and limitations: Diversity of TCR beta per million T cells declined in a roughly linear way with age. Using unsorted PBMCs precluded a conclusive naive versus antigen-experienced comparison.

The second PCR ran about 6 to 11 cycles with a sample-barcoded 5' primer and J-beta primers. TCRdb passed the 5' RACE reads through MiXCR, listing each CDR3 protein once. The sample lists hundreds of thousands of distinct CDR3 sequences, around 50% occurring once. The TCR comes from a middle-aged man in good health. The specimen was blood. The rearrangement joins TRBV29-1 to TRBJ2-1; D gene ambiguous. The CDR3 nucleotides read TGCAGCGTTGGTCGGCAGTCCCTAGACGAGCAGTTCTTC. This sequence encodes CSVGRQSLDEQFF.